A selection of T cell receptor beta chains follows, all from one sample in a study of T cells in localized non-small cell lung cancer. Using immunoSEQ multiplex PCR, the repertoire was profiled, and TCRdb retains in-frame clones only, with some absent. The sample has just over 1,000 clones, around 26% seen once; the top ten hold around 36%. The material was normal lung tissue next to the tumor, obtained before any cancer treatment. These receptors were collected from a male donor at least 60 years old with stage II squamous cell lung carcinoma. CDR3s include the opening cysteine and the closing phenylalanine or tryptophan. Fields, in order: J gene, clone size, V gene, D gene, CDR3 protein, CDR3 DNA. D genes are given only for firm matches. Expanded clones are given a class, and other clones once, few, many or no size at all.

J gene: TRBJ2-3
clone size: NA
V gene: TRBV11-3
D gene: NA
CDR3 protein: CASSLRLRSTDTQYF
CDR3 DNA: TGTGCCAGCAGCCTCAGATTACGTAGCACAGATACGCAGTATTTT

J gene: TRBJ2-2
clone size: few
V gene: TRBV6-8
D gene: TRBD1
CDR3 protein: CASSSPGQGTGGELFF
CDR3 DNA: TGTGCCAGCAGTTCCCCCGGACAGGGGACCGGCGGGGAGCTGTTTTTT

J gene: TRBJ2-7
clone size: NA
V gene: TRBV9
D gene: NA
CDR3 protein: CASSERRSPYEQYF
CDR3 DNA: TGTGCCAGCAGTGAGAGGCGGTCTCCCTACGAGCAGTACTTC

J gene: TRBJ1-1
clone size: once
V gene: TRBV25-1
D gene: NA
CDR3 protein: CASSGLGSGTNTEAFF
CDR3 DNA: TGTGCCAGCAGTGGATTGGGCTCAGGGACGAACACTGAAGCTTTCTTT

J gene: TRBJ1-1
clone size: NA
V gene: TRBV19
D gene: NA
CDR3 protein: CASSIPDSPWEAFF
CDR3 DNA: TGTGCCAGTAGTATCCCGGACAGCCCTTGGGAAGCTTTCTTT

J gene: TRBJ2-1
clone size: NA
V gene: TRBV29-1
D gene: NA
CDR3 protein: CSAEGGQRGNEQFF
CDR3 DNA: TGCAGCGCCGAAGGGGGCCAGCGGGGTAATGAGCAGTTCTTC

J gene: TRBJ2-7
clone size: few
V gene: TRBV6-7
D gene: TRBD1
CDR3 protein: CASSSQGRGEQYF
CDR3 DNA: TGTGCCAGCAGTTCACAGGGGAGAGGCGAGCAGTACTTC

J gene: TRBJ1-2
clone size: NA
V gene: TRBV28
D gene: NA
CDR3 protein: CASSSYNYGYTF
CDR3 DNA: TGTGCCAGCAGCTCCTATAACTATGGCTACACCTTC

J gene: TRBJ1-1
clone size: few
V gene: TRBV18
D gene: NA
CDR3 protein: CASSPELDTEAFF
CDR3 DNA: TGTGCCAGCTCACCAGAGCTAGACACTGAAGCTTTCTTT

J gene: TRBJ2-1
clone size: NA
V gene: TRBV6-8
D gene: NA
CDR3 protein: CATTIHGGISYNEQFF
CDR3 DNA: TGTGCCACCACGATCCACGGGGGCATTTCCTACAATGAGCAGTTCTTC

J gene: TRBJ1-4
clone size: NA
V gene: TRBV9
D gene: NA
CDR3 protein: CASSRGATTNEKLFF
CDR3 DNA: TGTGCCAGCAGCCGAGGGGCTACAACTAATGAAAAACTGTTTTTT

J gene: TRBJ1-1
clone size: few
V gene: TRBV18
D gene: NA
CDR3 protein: CASSTRGGMNTEAFF
CDR3 DNA: TGTGCCAGCTCTACACGAGGGGGTATGAACACTGAAGCTTTCTTT

J gene: TRBJ2-3
clone size: NA
V gene: TRBV19
D gene: TRBD2
CDR3 protein: CASSLAGGQDTQYF
CDR3 DNA: TGTGCCAGTAGTTTAGCGGGGGGGCAAGATACGCAGTATTTT

J gene: TRBJ1-5
clone size: NA
V gene: TRBV28
D gene: TRBD1
CDR3 protein: CASSLWPTGDGNQPQHF
CDR3 DNA: TGTGCCAGCAGTTTATGGCCGACAGGGGATGGCAATCAGCCCCAGCATTTT

J gene: TRBJ2-7
clone size: few
V gene: TRBV11-3
D gene: TRBD1
CDR3 protein: CASSRGQATYEQYF
CDR3 DNA: TGTGCCAGCAGTCGAGGACAGGCGACCTACGAGCAGTACTTC

J gene: TRBJ2-7
clone size: NA
V gene: TRBV11-3
D gene: NA
CDR3 protein: CASSLEQGSSYEQYF
CDR3 DNA: TGTGCCAGCAGCTTAGAGCAGGGGAGCTCCTACGAGCAGTACTTC

J gene: TRBJ2-4
clone size: few
V gene: TRBV6-8
D gene: NA
CDR3 protein: CASSYEDRRNIQYF
CDR3 DNA: TGTGCCAGCAGTTATGAGGACAGACGGAACATTCAGTACTTC

J gene: TRBJ2-1
clone size: few
V gene: TRBV11-3
D gene: TRBD1
CDR3 protein: CASSWDSQNNEQFF
CDR3 DNA: TGTGCCAGCAGCTGGGACAGCCAAAACAATGAGCAGTTCTTC

J gene: TRBJ2-7
clone size: few
V gene: TRBV2
D gene: NA
CDR3 protein: CASRTDSNEQYF
CDR3 DNA: TGTGCCAGCAGAACCGACTCTAACGAGCAGTACTTC

J gene: TRBJ1-2
clone size: NA
V gene: TRBV19
D gene: NA
CDR3 protein: CASSPRAGGDNYGYTF
CDR3 DNA: TGTGCCAGTAGCCCCCGGGCAGGAGGGGATAACTATGGCTACACCTTC

J gene: TRBJ2-6
clone size: NA
V gene: TRBV11-3
D gene: NA
CDR3 protein: CASSLGGTAGANVLTF
CDR3 DNA: TGTGCCAGCAGCTTAGGGGGGACTGCTGGGGCCAACGTCCTGACTTTC

J gene: TRBJ2-3
clone size: few
V gene: TRBV5-1
D gene: NA
CDR3 protein: CASSFGLIGVVSTDTQYF
CDR3 DNA: TGCGCCAGCAGCTTCGGGCTAATCGGGGTGGTTAGCACAGATACGCAGTATTTT

J gene: TRBJ2-3
clone size: large
V gene: TRBV11-3
D gene: TRBD2
CDR3 protein: CASSGLAGVADTQYF
CDR3 DNA: TGTGCCAGCAGCGGACTAGCGGGGGTCGCGGATACGCAGTATTTT

J gene: TRBJ1-2
clone size: NA
V gene: TRBV6-8
D gene: NA
CDR3 protein: CASSDQLGAGGYTF
CDR3 DNA: TGTGCCAGCAGTGATCAACTGGGGGCAGGAGGCTACACCTTC

J gene: TRBJ2-5
clone size: NA
V gene: TRBV6-7
D gene: TRBD1
CDR3 protein: CASMFTGEETQYF
CDR3 DNA: TGTGCCAGCATGTTCACAGGGGAAGAGACCCAGTACTTC

J gene: TRBJ2-1
clone size: medium-sized
V gene: TRBV11-3
D gene: NA
CDR3 protein: CASSLGNNLGNNEQFF
CDR3 DNA: TGTGCCAGCAGCTTGGGGAACAATTTGGGGAACAATGAGCAGTTCTTC

J gene: TRBJ1-4
clone size: NA
V gene: TRBV5-1
D gene: TRBD1
CDR3 protein: CASRDRGPRAELFF
CDR3 DNA: TGCGCCAGCCGGGACAGGGGACCCCGAGCGGAACTGTTTTTT

J gene: TRBJ2-7
clone size: large
V gene: TRBV6-8
D gene: NA
CDR3 protein: CASSVTGPGEQYF
CDR3 DNA: TGTGCCAGCAGCGTGACAGGACCCGGCGAGCAGTACTTC

J gene: TRBJ1-5
clone size: NA
V gene: TRBV18
D gene: TRBD1
CDR3 protein: CASSASQGNEQPQHF
CDR3 DNA: TGTGCCAGCTCAGCTTCACAGGGGAACGAGCAGCCCCAGCATTTT

J gene: TRBJ2-1
clone size: large
V gene: TRBV6-8
D gene: NA
CDR3 protein: CASTRSSYNEQFF
CDR3 DNA: TGTGCCAGCACTCGGAGCTCCTACAATGAGCAGTTCTTC

J gene: TRBJ2-4
clone size: few
V gene: TRBV1
D gene: NA
CDR3 protein: CASSPLWEEGAKNIQYF
CDR3 DNA: TGCGCCAGCAGCCCTCTGTGGGAGGAAGGAGCCAAAAACATTCAGTACTTC

J gene: TRBJ1-2
clone size: large
V gene: TRBV6-8
D gene: NA
CDR3 protein: CASSYSQGHGYTF
CDR3 DNA: TGTGCCAGCAGTTACTCCCAGGGTCATGGCTACACCTTC

J gene: TRBJ2-2
clone size: NA
V gene: TRBV28
D gene: NA
CDR3 protein: CASSTGTRDTGELFF
CDR3 DNA: TGTGCCAGCAGTACCGGGACCAGGGACACCGGGGAGCTGTTTTTT

J gene: TRBJ2-5
clone size: NA
V gene: TRBV11-3
D gene: TRBD1
CDR3 protein: CASSLDRYQETQYF
CDR3 DNA: TGTGCCAGCAGCTTGGACAGGTACCAAGAGACCCAGTACTTC

J gene: TRBJ2-1
clone size: NA
V gene: TRBV5-1
D gene: NA
CDR3 protein: CASSLEGGGPYNEQFF
CDR3 DNA: TGCGCCAGCAGCTTGGAGGGCGGGGGCCCTTACAATGAGCAGTTCTTC

J gene: TRBJ1-4
clone size: NA
V gene: TRBV29-1
D gene: NA
CDR3 protein: CSGAGSMGEKLFF
CDR3 DNA: TGCAGCGGCGCCGGGTCTATGGGTGAAAAACTGTTTTTT

J gene: TRBJ1-4
clone size: few
V gene: TRBV11-3
D gene: NA
CDR3 protein: CASSLDGGTNEKLFF
CDR3 DNA: TGTGCCAGCAGCTTAGATGGGGGAACTAATGAAAAACTGTTTTTT

J gene: TRBJ1-6
clone size: few
V gene: TRBV12-5
D gene: NA
CDR3 protein: CASTLGILASPLHF
CDR3 DNA: TGTGCCAGCACCTTAGGGATTCTCGCCTCACCCCTCCACTTT

J gene: TRBJ1-1
clone size: NA
V gene: TRBV5-1
D gene: NA
CDR3 protein: CASSLDGVNTEAFF
CDR3 DNA: TGCGCCAGCAGCTTGGACGGGGTGAACACTGAAGCTTTCTTT